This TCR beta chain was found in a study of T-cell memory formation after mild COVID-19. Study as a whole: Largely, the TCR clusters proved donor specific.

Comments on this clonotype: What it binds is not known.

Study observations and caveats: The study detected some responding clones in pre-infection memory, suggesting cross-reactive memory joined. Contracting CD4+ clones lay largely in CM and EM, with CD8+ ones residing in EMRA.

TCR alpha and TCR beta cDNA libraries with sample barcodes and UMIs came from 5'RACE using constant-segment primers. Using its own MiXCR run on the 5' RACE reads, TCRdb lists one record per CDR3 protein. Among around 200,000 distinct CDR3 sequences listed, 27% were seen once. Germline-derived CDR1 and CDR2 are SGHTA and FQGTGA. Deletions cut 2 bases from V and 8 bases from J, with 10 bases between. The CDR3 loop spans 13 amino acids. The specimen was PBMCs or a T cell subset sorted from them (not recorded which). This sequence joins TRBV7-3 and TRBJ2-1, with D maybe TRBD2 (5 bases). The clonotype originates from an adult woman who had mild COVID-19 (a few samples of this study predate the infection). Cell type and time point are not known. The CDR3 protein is CASSLAPRDEQFF. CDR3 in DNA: TGTGCCAGCAGCTTAGCCCCGAGGGATGAGCAGTTCTTC.